This entry features one T cell receptor beta chain sequence. Its antigen is not identified. The sample is drawn from a study of cytomegalovirus exposure and HLA in healthy donors. Per germline, CDR1 MNHEY and CDR2 SVGAGI. The CDR3 consists of 12 residues. The V end was cut by 5 bases, the J end by 5 bases, with 9 bases between. Whole-study findings and limits: Confirmation was obtained in vitro that a few CMV-associated chains are specific for CMV antigens. A later analysis, which compared TCR beta chains of equal frequency, found the HLA-associated ones more clonally expanded.

PCR primers comprised 60 Vbeta and 13 Jbeta primers. Profiling relied on immunoSEQ multiplex PCR, and the TCRdb table lists in-frame clones only, not all of them. Here the sample spans approximately 150,000 clones, approximately 70% being singletons. V is TRBV6-5 and J is TRBJ1-1; a weak D match, TRBD1 (6 bases). The TCR sequence derives from a woman aged 18-35 years in good health and CMV-seropositive. Material for sequencing was PBMCs. The CDR3 sequence is CASSARGTEAFF. CDR3 in DNA: TGTGCCAGCAGTGCGAGGGGGACTGAAGCTTTCTTT.